This is a list of T cell receptor beta chains from one sample in a study of shared clonotypes between healthy human individuals. Assay: immunoSEQ multiplex PCR; the TCRdb copy retains only in-frame clones and omits some. The sample has about 1.1 million clones, about 80% seen once. Sequencing was done on a sample of memory CD4+ T cells from PBMCs. These receptors were taken from a man between 18 and 29 years old in good health. Some clones in this sample may be carry-over from other donors' samples. CDR3s include the opening cysteine and the closing phenylalanine or tryptophan. The order of the fields is D gene, clone size, V gene, J gene, CDR3 protein, CDR3 DNA. D genes are given only for firm matches. The size field is filled for only some rows; it gives once, few, many or a size class.

>TRBD1|-|TRBV30|TRBJ2-2
CAWQGAGELFF
TGTGCCTGGCAGGGGGCCGGGGAGCTGTTTTTT
>-|-|TRBV11-2|TRBJ2-5
CASSLDPKTAQYF
TGTGCCAGCAGCTTAGACCCCAAGACAGCCCAGTACTTC
>TRBD2|few|TRBV10-1|TRBJ2-5
CASPRTSGIKETQYF
TGCGCCAGTCCAAGGACTAGCGGGATTAAGGAGACCCAGTACTTC
>TRBD1|-|TRBV19|TRBJ2-5
CASSIARTGTETQYF
TGTGCCAGTAGTATAGCTAGGACAGGGACAGAGACCCAGTACTTC
>-|-|TRBV19|TRBJ1-5
CATSWVRGNQPQHF
TGTGCCACCTCTTGGGTCAGGGGCAACCAGCCCCAGCATTTT
>TRBD1|-|TRBV6-1|TRBJ2-3
CASSGTGEPDTQYF
TGTGCCAGCAGCGGGACAGGCGAGCCAGATACGCAGTATTTT
>TRBD2|-|TRBV5-4|TRBJ2-2
CASSLKVAGPTRELFF
TGTGCCAGCAGCTTGAAAGTAGCGGGACCTACCAGGGAGCTGTTTTTT
>TRBD1|-|TRBV7-2|TRBJ1-1
CASSLGQGGFWTEAFF
TGTGCCAGCAGCTTAGGGCAGGGGGGATTTTGGACTGAAGCTTTCTTT
>TRBD2|-|TRBV28|TRBJ2-7
CAGGTSAHEQYF
TGTGCCGGGGGGACTAGCGCCCACGAGCAGTACTTC
>-|once|TRBV15|TRBJ2-7
CATSRVQFTYEQYF
TGTGCCACCAGCCGGGTCCAGTTTACCTACGAGCAGTACTTC
>-|-|TRBV30|TRBJ2-7
CAWIRMRGDYEQYF
TGTGCCTGGATCCGGATGAGGGGCGATTACGAGCAGTACTTC
>-|-|TRBV11-3|TRBJ2-7
CASSSDGSSYEQYF
TGTGCCAGCAGCTCGGACGGGAGCTCCTACGAGCAGTACTTC
>TRBD1|-|TRBV15|TRBJ2-1
CATSRDWPGGKQQTPYNEQFF
TGTGCCACCAGCAGAGATTGGCCAGGGGGTAAACAGCAGACCCCCTACAATGAGCAGTTCTTC
>TRBD1|-|TRBV6-5|TRBJ2-7
CASSRTGYEQYF
TGTGCCAGCAGCCGGACAGGCTACGAGCAGTACTTC
>-|few|TRBV7-8|TRBJ2-3
CASSLSAWDTQYF
TGTGCCAGCAGCTTATCAGCATGGGATACGCAGTATTTT
>TRBD1|-|TRBV6-4|TRBJ2-7
CASSPRDSAYEQYF
TGTGCCAGCAGTCCCCGGGACAGTGCCTACGAGCAGTACTTC
>-|-|TRBV14|TRBJ2-1
CASSQVLVQFF
TGTGCCAGCAGCCAAGTTCTAGTGCAGTTCTTC
>-|few|TRBV5-1|TRBJ2-5
CASSLAGASLNYQETQYF
TGCGCCAGCAGCTTGGCCGGGGCGAGCCTCAATTACCAAGAGACCCAGTACTTC
>TRBD1|-|TRBV19|TRBJ1-2
CASSPDGQGGGYGYTF
TGTGCCAGTAGTCCCGACGGACAGGGCGGAGGCTATGGCTACACCTTC
>-|-|TRBV19|TRBJ2-4
CASSIGRLSLAKNIQYF
TGTGCCAGTAGTATTGGGAGGTTGAGCCTAGCCAAAAACATTCAGTACTTC
>TRBD2|once|TRBV28|TRBJ2-5
CASSLGRIAGGLGETQYF
TGTGCCAGCAGTTTAGGCCGGATAGCGGGTGGCCTCGGAGAGACCCAGTACTTC
>-|-|TRBV19|TRBJ2-3
CASRQGGATDTQYF
TGTGCCAGTAGGCAGGGTGGGGCCACAGATACGCAGTATTTT
>-|-|TRBV5-8|TRBJ2-5
CASSLVGIHQETQYF
TGTGCCAGCAGCTTGGTTGGGATCCACCAAGAGACCCAGTACTTC
>TRBD1|few|TRBV6-5|TRBJ1-2
CAISPGTAYGYTF
TGTGCCATCTCACCCGGGACAGCCTATGGCTACACCTTC
>-|-|TRBV2|TRBJ2-1
CASSEVDEQFF
TGTGCCAGCAGTGAAGTGGATGAGCAGTTCTTC
>-|few|TRBV7-2|TRBJ1-2
CASSLLHSSFYGYTF
TGTGCCAGCAGCTTACTGCATAGCTCCTTCTATGGCTACACCTTC
>TRBD1|-|TRBV10-3|TRBJ2-7
CAISELPSPDRRSYEQYF
TGTGCCATCAGTGAGTTGCCGAGTCCGGACAGGCGCTCCTACGAGCAGTACTTC
>-|-|TRBV30|TRBJ2-7
CAWSKGKEQYF
TGTGCCTGGAGTAAGGGAAAAGAGCAGTACTTC
>-|-|TRBV19|TRBJ1-1
CASIRGYGAFF
TGTGCCAGTATTCGGGGGTACGGGGCTTTCTTT
>-|-|TRBV5-8|TRBJ2-5
CASSFGTGLQETQYF
TGTGCCAGCAGCTTCGGAACGGGCCTACAAGAGACCCAGTACTTC
>-|-|TRBV7-9|TRBJ1-1
CASSATGLINTEAFF
TGTGCCAGCAGCGCGACGGGACTCATAAACACTGAAGCTTTCTTT
>TRBD2|-|TRBV7-7|TRBJ2-3
CASSLRVVAGPSTDTQYF
TGTGCCAGCAGCTTAAGGGTGGTAGCGGGACCTAGCACAGATACGCAGTATTTT
>TRBD2|-|TRBV5-1|TRBJ2-1
CASSLEALAGFNEQFF
TGCGCCAGCAGCTTGGAGGCACTAGCGGGTTTCAATGAGCAGTTCTTC
>-|once|TRBV7-2|TRBJ2-7
CASSLEGRSYEQYF
TGTGCCAGCAGCTTAGAGGGTAGATCCTACGAGCAGTACTTC
>TRBD1|-|TRBV5-8|TRBJ1-2
CASSLSRWWDRGHQGYGYTF
TGTGCCAGCAGCTTGAGTAGGTGGTGGGACAGGGGGCATCAAGGCTATGGCTACACCTTC
>-|-|TRBV5-6|TRBJ2-7
CASSFLGQSSYEQYF
TGTGCCAGCAGCTTCCTGGGGCAGTCGTCCTACGAGCAGTACTTC
>TRBD1|-|TRBV4-3|TRBJ2-7
CASSEAAGQGFYEQYF
TGCGCCAGCAGCGAAGCTGCGGGACAGGGATTCTACGAGCAGTACTTC
>-|-|TRBV7-3|TRBJ2-3
CASSAGPFTDTQYF
TGTGCCAGCAGCGCGGGACCGTTCACAGATACGCAGTATTTT
>TRBD1|-|TRBV6-5|TRBJ2-7
CASSPGDRPYEQYF
TGTGCCAGCAGTCCAGGGGACAGGCCCTACGAGCAGTACTTC
>TRBD1|-|TRBV30|TRBJ1-2
CAWERQGGTYGYTF
TGTGCCTGGGAGAGACAGGGGGGTACCTATGGCTACACCTTC
>TRBD1|once|TRBV30|TRBJ2-5
CAWTDRPGETQYF
TGTGCCTGGACGGACAGGCCGGGGGAGACCCAGTACTTC
>-|-|TRBV5-6|TRBJ1-1
CASSLGNGTLGGWSAFF
TGTGCCAGCAGCTTAGGAAATGGGACACTGGGTGGGTGGTCGGCTTTCTTT
>-|-|TRBV7-8|TRBJ1-1
CASSAMPGGRGTEAFF
TGTGCCAGCAGCGCTATGCCTGGGGGGCGAGGTACTGAAGCTTTCTTT
>-|-|TRBV2|TRBJ1-5
CASSPALYQPQHF
TGTGCCAGCAGTCCTGCCCTTTATCAGCCCCAGCATTTT
>-|few|TRBV9|TRBJ2-2
CASSPQTGGYTGELFF
TGTGCCAGCAGCCCCCAGACAGGCGGATACACCGGGGAGCTGTTTTTT
>-|-|TRBV5-1|TRBJ1-3
CASSLSSGAGNTIYF
TGCGCCAGCAGCTTGAGCTCAGGGGCTGGAAACACCATATATTTT
>-|-|TRBV2|TRBJ1-5
CASSWGGDQPQHF
TGTGCCAGCAGTTGGGGGGGGGACCAGCCCCAGCATTTT
>-|many|TRBV4-1|TRBJ2-3
CASSHGGNPDTQYF
TGCGCCAGCAGCCACGGAGGGAACCCAGATACGCAGTATTTT
>-|-|TRBV12-5|TRBJ1-1
CASGLEDLNTEAFF
TGTGCTAGTGGTTTGGAGGATTTGAACACTGAAGCTTTCTTT
>-|-|TRBV28|TRBJ2-3
CASSYPTVGETDTQYF
TGTGCCAGCAGTTACCCCACCGTGGGGGAAACAGATACGCAGTATTTT